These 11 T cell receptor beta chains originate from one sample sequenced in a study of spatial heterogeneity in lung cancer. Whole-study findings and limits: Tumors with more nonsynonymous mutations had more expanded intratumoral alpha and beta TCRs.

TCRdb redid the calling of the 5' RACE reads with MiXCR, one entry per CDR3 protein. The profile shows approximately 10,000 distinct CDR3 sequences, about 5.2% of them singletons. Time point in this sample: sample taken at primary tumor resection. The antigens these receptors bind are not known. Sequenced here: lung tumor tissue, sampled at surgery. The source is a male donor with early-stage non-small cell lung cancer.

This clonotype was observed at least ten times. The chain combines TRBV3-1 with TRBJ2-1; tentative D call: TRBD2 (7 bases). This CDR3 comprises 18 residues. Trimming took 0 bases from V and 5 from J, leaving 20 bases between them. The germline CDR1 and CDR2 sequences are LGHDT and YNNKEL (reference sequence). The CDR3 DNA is TGTGCCAGCAGCCAAGATCCTGGGGGCGGGAGTACTGACAATGAGCAGTTCTTC. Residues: CASSQDPGGGSTDNEQFF.

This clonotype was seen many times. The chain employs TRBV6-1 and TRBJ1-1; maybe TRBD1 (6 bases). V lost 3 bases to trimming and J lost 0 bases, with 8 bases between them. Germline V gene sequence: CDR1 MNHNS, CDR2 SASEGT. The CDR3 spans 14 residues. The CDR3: CASSETGMNTEAFF. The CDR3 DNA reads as TGTGCCAGCAGTGAGACAGGTATGAACACTGAAGCTTTCTTT.

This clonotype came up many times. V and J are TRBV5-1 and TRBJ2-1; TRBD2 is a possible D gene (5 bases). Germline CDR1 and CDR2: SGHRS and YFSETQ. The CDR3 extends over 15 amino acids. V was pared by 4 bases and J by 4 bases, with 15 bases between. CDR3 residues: CASSPGGTSYNEQFF. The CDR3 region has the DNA TGCGCCAGCAGCCCCGGAGGAACATCTTACAATGAGCAGTTCTTC.

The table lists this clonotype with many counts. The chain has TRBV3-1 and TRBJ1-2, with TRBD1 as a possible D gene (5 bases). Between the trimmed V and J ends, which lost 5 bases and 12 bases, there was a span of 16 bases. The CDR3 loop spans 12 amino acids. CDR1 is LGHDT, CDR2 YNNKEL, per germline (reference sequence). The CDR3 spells CASSGDGNYNTF. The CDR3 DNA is TGTGCCAGCAGCGGGGACGGAAACTATAACACCTTC.

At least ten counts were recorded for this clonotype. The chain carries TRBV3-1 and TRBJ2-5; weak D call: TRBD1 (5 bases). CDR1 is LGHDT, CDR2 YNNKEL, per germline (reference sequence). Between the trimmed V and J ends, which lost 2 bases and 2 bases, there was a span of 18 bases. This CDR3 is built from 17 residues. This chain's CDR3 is CASSQPISQEPQETQYF. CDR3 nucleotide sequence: TGTGCCAGCAGCCAACCCATCTCACAGGAGCCTCAAGAGACCCAGTACTTC.

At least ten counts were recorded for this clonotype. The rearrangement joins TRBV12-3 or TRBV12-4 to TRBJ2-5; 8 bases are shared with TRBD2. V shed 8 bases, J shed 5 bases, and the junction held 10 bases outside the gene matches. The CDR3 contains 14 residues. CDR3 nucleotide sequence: TGTGCCAGCTCCGGGGGGACTAGTGGTGAGACCCAGTACTTC. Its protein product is CASSGGTSGETQYF.

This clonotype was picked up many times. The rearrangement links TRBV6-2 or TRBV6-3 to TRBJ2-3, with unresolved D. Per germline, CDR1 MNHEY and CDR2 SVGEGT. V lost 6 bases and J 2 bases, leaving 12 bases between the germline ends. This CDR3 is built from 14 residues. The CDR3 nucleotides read TGTGCCAGCAGATCTGCGTATATCACAGATACGCAGTATTTT. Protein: CASRSAYITDTQYF.

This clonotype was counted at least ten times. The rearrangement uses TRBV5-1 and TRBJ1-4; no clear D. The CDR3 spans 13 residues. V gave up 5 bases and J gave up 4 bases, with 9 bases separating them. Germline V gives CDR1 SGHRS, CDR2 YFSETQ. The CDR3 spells CASSVEINEKLFF. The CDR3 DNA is TGCGCCAGCAGTGTCGAGATTAATGAAAAACTGTTTTTT. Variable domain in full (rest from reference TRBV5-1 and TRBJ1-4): KAGVTQTPRYLIKTRGQQVTLSCSPISGHRSVSWYQQTPGQGLQFLFEYFSETQRNKGNFPGRFSGRQFSNSRSEMNVSTLELGDSALYLCASSVEINEKLFFGSGTQLSVL.

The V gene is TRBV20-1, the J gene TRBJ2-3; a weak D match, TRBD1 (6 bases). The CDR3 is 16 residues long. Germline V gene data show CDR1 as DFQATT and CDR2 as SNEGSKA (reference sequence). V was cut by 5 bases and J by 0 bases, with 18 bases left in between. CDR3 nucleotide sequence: TGCAGTGCTCCGAATAGAGCAGGGGTTAGCACAGATACGCAGTATTTT. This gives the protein CSAPNRAGVSTDTQYF.

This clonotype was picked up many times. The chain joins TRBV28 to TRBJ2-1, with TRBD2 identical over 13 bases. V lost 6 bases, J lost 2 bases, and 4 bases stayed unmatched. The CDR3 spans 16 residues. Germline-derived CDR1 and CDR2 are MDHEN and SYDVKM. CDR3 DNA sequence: TGTGCCAGCAGACTCGGACTAGCGGGAGCCTACAATGAGCAGTTCTTC. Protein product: CASRLGLAGAYNEQFF.

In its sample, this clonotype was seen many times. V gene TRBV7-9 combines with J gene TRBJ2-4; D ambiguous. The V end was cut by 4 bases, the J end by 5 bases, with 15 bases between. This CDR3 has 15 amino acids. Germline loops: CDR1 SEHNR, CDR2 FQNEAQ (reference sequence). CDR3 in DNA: TGTGCCAGCAGCTATGTTGAGAGAAGCGAAAACATTCAGTACTTC. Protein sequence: CASSYVERSENIQYF.